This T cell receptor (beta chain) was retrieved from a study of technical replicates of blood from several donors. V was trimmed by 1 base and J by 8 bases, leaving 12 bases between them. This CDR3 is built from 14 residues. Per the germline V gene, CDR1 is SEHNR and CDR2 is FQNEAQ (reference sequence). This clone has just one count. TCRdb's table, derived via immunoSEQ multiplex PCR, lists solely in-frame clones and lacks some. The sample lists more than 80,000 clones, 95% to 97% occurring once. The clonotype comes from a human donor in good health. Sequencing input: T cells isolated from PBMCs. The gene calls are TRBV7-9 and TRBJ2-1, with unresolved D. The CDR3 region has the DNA TGTGCCAGCAGCTTAGAATACAATGCACATGAGCAGTTCTTC. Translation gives CASSLEYNAHEQFF.